These 17 T cell receptor beta chains originate from one sample sequenced in a study of blood T cells in healthy people across ages. Together with a sample-barcoded 5' primer, a J-beta primer mix was included in a second PCR lasting roughly 6 to 12 cycles. A single record per CDR3 protein comes from TCRdb applying MiXCR to the 5' RACE reads. The sample lists some 1.5 million distinct CDR3 sequences; 25% to 30% were seen once. Sample: blood. The receptors were sampled from a woman aged 30 to 39 in good health.

The rearrangement links TRBV6-1 to TRBJ1-5, with D uncertain. V was clipped by 8 bases and J by 2 bases, with 13 bases between them. The germline gives CDR1 MNHNS, CDR2 SASEGT. The CDR3 spans 14 residues. The CDR3 loop is CASDPARGNQPQHF. CDR3 DNA sequence: TGTGCCAGCGATCCTGCTCGGGGCAATCAGCCCCAGCATTTT.

The gene calls are TRBV20-1 and TRBJ2-7; TRBD2 aligns across 7 bases. V dropped 6 bases and J dropped 7; count of bases not matched to a gene: 6. The germline gives CDR1 DFQATT, CDR2 SNEGSKA (reference sequence). CDR3 length: 11 residues. The CDR3 nucleotides read TGCAGTGCCCGTCACGGGAGGGAGCAGTACTTC. Translated, it gives CSARHGREQYF.

This clonotype was seen a few times. This chain links TRBV10-3 with TRBJ2-3; 12 bases match TRBD2. Germline V gene data show CDR1 as ENHRY and CDR2 as SYGVKD. CDR3 length: 15 residues. The junction had 2 bases not matched to a gene; V was cut back by 4 bases and J by 3 bases. CDR3 DNA: TGTGCCATCAGTGGGACTAGCGGGACGACAGATACGCAGTATTTT. Its protein product is CAISGTSGTTDTQYF.

The sample holds many counts of this clonotype. The V call is TRBV12-3 or TRBV12-4, the J call TRBJ2-3; no clear D gene. CDR3 length: 16 residues. Trimming removed 6 bases at V and 0 bases at J, with 16 bases between. CDR3 in DNA: TGTGCCAGCAGCCCCGACGACAAGCCTAGCACAGATACGCAGTATTTT. Encoded protein: CASSPDDKPSTDTQYF.

This clonotype was picked up many times. The chain joins TRBV12-3 or TRBV12-4 to TRBJ1-2; D might be TRBD1 (6 bases). V was pared by 6 bases and J by 4 bases, with 15 bases between. This CDR3 is 14 amino acids long. CDR3 sequence: CASRRIGGVYGYTF. The CDR3 nucleotides are TGTGCCAGCAGACGCATAGGGGGTGTCTATGGCTACACCTTC.

Turning to this clonotype: A much larger clone lies one base from this, so it may be a read error. The genes are TRBV4-3 and TRBJ2-1, with TRBD2 matching over 8 bases. Germline V CDR1 and CDR2: LGHNA, YSLEER. The CDR3 has 15 residues. The CDR3 DNA reads TGCGCCAGCAACCAATTAACGGGACTAGGAAATGAGCAGTTCTTC. Its protein product is CASNQLTGLGNEQFF.

The genes are TRBV7-2 and TRBJ2-1, with 7 bases that match TRBD2. Germline CDR1 is SGHTA and CDR2 is FQGNSA. CDR3 length: 17 residues. V lost 6 bases to trimming and J lost 0 bases; unmatched junction nucleotides: 11. Here the CDR3 DNA reads TGTGCCAGCAGTACCTCTAGCGGAGCCAGCTCCTACAATGAGCAGTTCTTC. Translation gives CASSTSSGASSYNEQFF.

The sample holds a few counts of this clonotype. The CDR3 spells CANYHRGGSYNSPLHF. CDR3 nucleotides: TGTGCCAACTACCATCGGGGCGGCTCCTATAATTCACCCCTCCACTTT. The V call is TRBV12-3 or TRBV12-4, the J call TRBJ1-6; possibly TRBD1 for D (5 bases). This CDR3 has 16 residues. Trimming left V 10 bases short and J 0 bases short, with 16 bases between.

This clonotype was seen a handful of times. The chain combines TRBV6-1 with TRBJ1-1, with D unresolved. V lost 5 bases and J 3 bases, leaving 10 bases between the germline ends. CDR1 and CDR2 from the germline V gene are MNHNS and SASEGT. This CDR3 has 13 residues. The DNA for the CDR3 is TGTGCCAGCAGTACCCAGACGCACACTGAAGCTTTCTTT. Encoded protein: CASSTQTHTEAFF.

This clonotype was picked up many times. The CDR3: CASRGVTSRTGEQYF. CDR3 nucleotides: TGTGCCAGCAGGGGGGTTACTAGTAGGACGGGCGAGCAGTACTTC. V and J are TRBV7-8 and TRBJ2-7; tentatively, D is TRBD1 or TRBD2 (5 bases each). CDR1 is SGHVS, CDR2 FQNEAQ, per germline. The V gene lost 6 bases and the J gene lost 6 bases, with 21 bases spanning the gap. The CDR3 is made up of 15 amino acids.

The count of this clonotype is one. This may be a read error: a much more frequent sequence differs by one nucleotide. Since no conserved phenylalanine or tryptophan closes the CDR3, a read error is the likely cause. The chain joins TRBV5-1 to TRBJ2-7; the D gene could be TRBD1 or TRBD2 (5 bases each). The CDR3 is 16 residues long. Between the trimmed V and J ends, which lost 0 bases and 0 bases, there was a span of 13 bases. In germline, CDR1 is SGHRS, CDR2 YFSETQ. The CDR3 DNA reads TGCGCCAGCAGCTTGGAGGGACCGATGAGCTCCTACGAGCAGTACTTG. This sequence encodes CASSLEGPMSSYEQYL.

For this clonotype: One end of the junction does not line up with germline, which may come from a read error. The genes are TRBV28 and TRBJ1-4; unclear D gene. This CDR3 contains 13 residues. Germline loops: CDR1 MDHEN, CDR2 SYDVKM. The CDR3: CASSLSSTGKLFF. For the CDR3, the DNA is TGCGCCAGCAGTTTATCCTCGACGGGAAAACTGTTTTTT.

This chain links TRBV14 with TRBJ2-7; D ambiguous. The CDR3 length is 14 residues. Trimming removed 1 base from V and 2 bases from J, with 9 bases in between. CDR1 and CDR2 (germline): SGHDN, FVKESK. CDR3 amino acids: CASSQGARAYEQYF. In DNA, the CDR3 is TGTGCCAGCAGCCAAGGGGCCAGAGCCTACGAGCAGTACTTC.

In nucleotides, the CDR3 is TGTGCCAGCATCCCGGGACAGGGACGGACCGGGGAGCTGTTTTTT. This sequence encodes CASIPGQGRTGELFF. This chain joins TRBV28 and TRBJ2-2, with 9 bases matching TRBD1. The V gene end was trimmed by 7 bases and the J gene end by 5 bases; junction bases not matched to a gene: 8. There are 15 residues in the CDR3. Germline lookup yields CDR1 MDHEN and CDR2 SYDVKM.

This clonotype showed up many times. This chain uses TRBV6-5 with TRBJ2-7; 7 bases agree with TRBD1. The CDR3 length is 12 residues. V lost 6 bases to trimming and J lost 5 bases; unmatched junction nucleotides: 4. Per the germline V gene, CDR1 is MNHEY and CDR2 is SVGAGI. In DNA form, the CDR3 reads TGTGCCAGCAGCCCGACAGGGCACGAGCAGTACTTC. This gives the protein CASSPTGHEQYF.

This clonotype was observed at least ten times. The chain has TRBV7-2 and TRBJ2-5, with D hard to call. CDR3 length: 12 residues. V lost 3 bases, J lost 5 bases, and 7 bases lay in between. Looked up from germline, CDR1 is SGHTA and CDR2 is FQGNSA. CDR3 DNA sequence: TGTGCCAGCAGCTTTCGGTTCGAGACCCAGTACTTC. Translated: CASSFRFETQYF.

This clonotype was seen a handful of times. The rearrangement links TRBV5-1 to TRBJ1-2; D is ambiguous. Deletions cut 3 bases from V and 4 bases from J, with 13 bases between. The CDR3 is made up of 14 amino acids. CDR1 is SGHRS, CDR2 YFSETQ, per germline. The CDR3 nucleotides read TGCGCCAGCAGCTCGGACGGGCGAGGCTATGGCTACACCTTC. Amino acid sequence: CASSSDGRGYGYTF.